This TCR beta chain was observed in a study of shared clonotypes between healthy human individuals. As for the study in general: Each donor's CD8 memory used one plate, CD8 naive two, each CD4 subset three.

As for this clone: Its antigen is unknown. This CDR3 is also generated by other DNA sequences in the sample.

The CDR3 loop spans 15 amino acids. CDR1 and CDR2 (germline): SEHNR, FQNEAQ (reference sequence). The trim removed 5 bases at V and 3 bases at J, leaving 6 bases unmatched. Whole-study findings and limits: A limitation of the genetic and exposure-history diversity represented arose from few donors.

Some clones are missing from TCRdb's copy, which holds only in-frame ones; the method was immunoSEQ multiplex PCR. Of roughly 2.6 million clones listed, around 94% are singletons. The TCR originated in a young man in good health. This chain uses TRBV7-9 with TRBJ2-7, with TRBD1 identical over 11 bases. The sample was naive CD4+ T cells sorted from blood. The sample's subset: CD45RA+ positively selected. The CDR3 nucleotides read TGTGCCAGCAGCCCCGGACAGGGGGCGCGCTACGAGCAGTACTTC. Translating gives CASSPGQGARYEQYF.